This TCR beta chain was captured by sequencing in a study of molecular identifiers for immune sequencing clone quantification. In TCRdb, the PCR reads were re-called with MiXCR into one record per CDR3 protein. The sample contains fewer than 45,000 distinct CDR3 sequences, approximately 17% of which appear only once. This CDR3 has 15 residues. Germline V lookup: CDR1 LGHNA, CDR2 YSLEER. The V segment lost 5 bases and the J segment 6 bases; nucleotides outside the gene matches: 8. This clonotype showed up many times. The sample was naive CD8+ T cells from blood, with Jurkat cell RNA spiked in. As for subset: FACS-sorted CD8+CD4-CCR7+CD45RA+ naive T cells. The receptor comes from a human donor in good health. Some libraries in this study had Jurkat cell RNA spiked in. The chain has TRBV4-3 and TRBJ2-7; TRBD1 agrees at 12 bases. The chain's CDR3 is CASSLGQGAPLEQYF. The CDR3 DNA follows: TGCGCCAGCAGCTTGGGACAGGGGGCGCCCCTCGAGCAGTACTTC.